One and the same sample provided the 4 T cell receptor beta chains below, sequenced in a study of OX40 agonist ivuxolimab in advanced cancers. Measured with immunoSEQ multiplex PCR; TCRdb has only the in-frame clones, and not every one. The data show some 60,000 clones, about 89% seen once. The source material was CD4+ or CD8+ T cells sorted from blood, sampled in a trial of the OX40 agonist ivuxolimab. These receptors came from an adult with an advanced solid tumor such as melanoma, head and neck, liver or kidney cancer.

With regard to this clone: The identical CDR3 is also encoded by other nucleotide sequences in the sample. This chain uses TRBV28 with TRBJ2-7, with D possibly matching TRBD2 (5 bases). The CDR3 sequence is 12 residues long. V was pared by 2 bases and J by 5 bases, with 7 bases between. Germline CDR1 reads MDHEN; CDR2 reads SYDVKM. The CDR3 region is CASSLVGDEQYF. Written as DNA, the CDR3 is TGTGCCAGCAGTTTAGTGGGAGACGAGCAGTACTTC.

The chain uses TRBV6-1 and TRBJ2-1; D is possibly TRBD1 (6 bases). V was cut by 1 base and J by 5 bases, with 12 bases left in between. The CDR3 has 15 residues. CDR1 MNHNS and CDR2 SASEGT come from the germline V gene. The CDR3 spells CASSEGGRVNNEQFF. The CDR3 coding sequence is TGTGCCAGCAGTGAAGGGGGGCGAGTGAACAATGAGCAGTTCTTC.

The chain joins TRBV7-2 to TRBJ1-5, with D perhaps matching TRBD1 (5 bases). In germline, CDR1 is SGHTA, CDR2 FQGNSA. Trimming removed 5 bases at V and 5 bases at J, with 13 bases between. CDR3 length equals 14 residues. CDR3 sequence reads: CASSRDDSYQPQHF. As DNA, the CDR3 is TGTGCCAGCAGCCGGGACGACAGTTATCAGCCCCAGCATTTT.

The rearrangement uses TRBV28 and TRBJ2-7; TRBD2 aligns across 11 bases. The CDR3 has 17 residues. Per the germline V gene, CDR1 is MDHEN and CDR2 is SYDVKM. Trimming removed 6 bases from V and 0 bases from J; junction bases left unmatched: 10. CDR3 in amino acids: CASSRHGLAGPSYEQYF. CDR3 nucleotide sequence: TGTGCCAGCAGCCGGCACGGACTAGCGGGTCCCTCCTACGAGCAGTACTTC.